The 3 T cell receptor beta chains presented below share a single source sample, sequenced in a study of T-cell reconstitution after alpha-beta-depleted transplantation in children. Unique molecular identifiers were built into the TCRbeta library. TCRdb ran MiXCR on the PCR reads and lists one entry per CDR3 protein. The data contain hundreds of thousands of distinct CDR3 sequences, over 10% of them seen just once; the ten biggest clones take up 2% to 2.5%. Sequenced material: PBMCs, mostly from graft donor cells, taken 360 days after TCRalphabeta/CD19-depleted stem cell transplant. The source is a male patient between 5 and 17 years old who had a stem cell transplant for acute myeloid leukemia, so the T cells may come from the graft donor.

This clonotype has just a few counts. The chain carries TRBV29-1 and TRBJ2-2; D uncertain. Germline loops: CDR1 SQVTM, CDR2 ANQGSEA. This CDR3 region has 12 residues. Trimming stripped 4 bases from V and 6 bases from J, with 9 bases between. The CDR3, as DNA: TGCAGCGTTGTGAGGCAGTCCGGGGAGCTGTTTTTT. It yields the protein CSVVRQSGELFF.

This clonotype has only a few counts. CDR3 nucleotide sequence: TGCAGCGTGGGGACTAGCGGGAGGAATGAGCAGTTCTTC. Translation: CSVGTSGRNEQFF. The chain joins TRBV29-1 to TRBJ2-1; 15 bases are a match to TRBD2. V dropped 6 bases and J dropped 7; count of bases not matched to a gene: 1. The CDR3 totals 13 residues. Germline lookup yields CDR1 SQVTM and CDR2 ANQGSEA.

This clonotype occurred many times. The chain uses TRBV7-6 and TRBJ2-1; 15 nucleotides agree with TRBD2. This CDR3 region has 18 residues. Looked up from germline, CDR1 is SGHVS and CDR2 is FNYEAQ. V dropped 3 bases and J dropped 0; count of bases not matched to a gene: 3. The CDR3 here is CASSFGLAGGPSYNEQFF. CDR3 bases: TGTGCCAGCAGCTTTGGACTAGCGGGAGGGCCCTCCTACAATGAGCAGTTCTTC.